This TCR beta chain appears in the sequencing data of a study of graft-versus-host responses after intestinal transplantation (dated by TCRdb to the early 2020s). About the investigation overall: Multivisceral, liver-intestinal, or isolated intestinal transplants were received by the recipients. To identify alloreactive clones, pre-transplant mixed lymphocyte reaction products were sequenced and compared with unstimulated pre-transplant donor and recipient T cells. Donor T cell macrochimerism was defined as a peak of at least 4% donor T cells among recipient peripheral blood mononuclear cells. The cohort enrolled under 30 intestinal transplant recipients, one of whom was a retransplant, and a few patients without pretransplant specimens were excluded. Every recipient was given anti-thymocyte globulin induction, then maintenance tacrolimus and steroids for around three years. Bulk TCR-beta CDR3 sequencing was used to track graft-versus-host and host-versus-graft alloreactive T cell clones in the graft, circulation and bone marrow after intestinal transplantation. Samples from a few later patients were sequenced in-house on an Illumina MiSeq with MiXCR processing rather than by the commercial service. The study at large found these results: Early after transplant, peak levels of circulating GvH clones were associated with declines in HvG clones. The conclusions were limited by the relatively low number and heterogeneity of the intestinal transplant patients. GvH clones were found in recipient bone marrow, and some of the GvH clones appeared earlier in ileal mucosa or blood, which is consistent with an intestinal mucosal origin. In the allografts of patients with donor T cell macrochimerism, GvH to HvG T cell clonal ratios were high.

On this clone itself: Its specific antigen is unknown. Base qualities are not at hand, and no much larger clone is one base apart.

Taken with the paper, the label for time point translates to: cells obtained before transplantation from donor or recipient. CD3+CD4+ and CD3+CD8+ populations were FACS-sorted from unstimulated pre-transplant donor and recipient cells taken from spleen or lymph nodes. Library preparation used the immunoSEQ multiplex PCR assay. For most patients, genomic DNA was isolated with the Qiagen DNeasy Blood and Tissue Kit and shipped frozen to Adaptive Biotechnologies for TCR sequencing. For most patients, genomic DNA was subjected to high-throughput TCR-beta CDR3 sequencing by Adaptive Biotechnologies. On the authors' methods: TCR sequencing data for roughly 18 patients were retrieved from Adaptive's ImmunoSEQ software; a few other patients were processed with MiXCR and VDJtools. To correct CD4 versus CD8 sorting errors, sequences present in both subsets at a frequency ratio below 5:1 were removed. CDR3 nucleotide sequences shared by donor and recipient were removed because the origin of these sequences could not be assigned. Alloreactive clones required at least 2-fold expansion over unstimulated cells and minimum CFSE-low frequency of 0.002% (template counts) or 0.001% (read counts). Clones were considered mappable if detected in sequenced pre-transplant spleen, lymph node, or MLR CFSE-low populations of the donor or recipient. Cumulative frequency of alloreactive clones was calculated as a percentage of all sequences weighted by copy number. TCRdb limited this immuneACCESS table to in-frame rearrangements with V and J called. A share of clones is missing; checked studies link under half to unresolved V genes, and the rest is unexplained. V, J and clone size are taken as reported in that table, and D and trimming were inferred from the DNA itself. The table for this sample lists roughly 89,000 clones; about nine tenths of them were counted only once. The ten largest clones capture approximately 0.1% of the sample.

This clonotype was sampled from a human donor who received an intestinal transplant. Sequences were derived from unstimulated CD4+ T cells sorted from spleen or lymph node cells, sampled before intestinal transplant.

The encoded CDR3 is CAWSVGDTNYEQYF. The bases are TGTGCCTGGAGTGTCGGGGATACTAACTACGAGCAGTACTTC. The chain links TRBV30 with TRBJ2-7, and possibly TRBD2, on 5 matching bases. Taken from the germline V gene (reference sequence), the CDR1 and CDR2 loops are GTSNPN and SVGIG. From the cysteine through the phenylalanine, the CDR3 covers 14 amino acids. Only the CDR3 part of the read is kept: 42 bases, read in frame from the first base. V is clipped by 0 bases and J by 3 bases, and the sequence between their germline boundaries is 12 bases long.